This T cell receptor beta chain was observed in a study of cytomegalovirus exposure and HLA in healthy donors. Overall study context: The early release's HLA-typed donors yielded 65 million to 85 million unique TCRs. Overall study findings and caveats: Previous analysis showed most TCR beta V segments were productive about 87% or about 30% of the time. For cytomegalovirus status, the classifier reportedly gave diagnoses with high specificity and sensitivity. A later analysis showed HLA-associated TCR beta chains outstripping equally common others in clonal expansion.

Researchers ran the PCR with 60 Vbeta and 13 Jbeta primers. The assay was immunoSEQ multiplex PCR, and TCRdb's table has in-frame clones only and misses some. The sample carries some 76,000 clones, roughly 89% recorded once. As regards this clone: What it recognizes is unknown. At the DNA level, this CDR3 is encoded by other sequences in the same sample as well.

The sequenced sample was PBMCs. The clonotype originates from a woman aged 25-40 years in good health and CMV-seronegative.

The CDR3 protein is CASSLVGGSYNEQFF. The CDR3 coding sequence is TGCGCCAGCAGCTTGGTGGGGGGGTCCTACAATGAGCAGTTCTTC. The chain links TRBV5-1 to TRBJ2-1; TRBD2 matches 7 bases. With 0 bases clipped from V and 1 base from J, the junction kept 1 base outside the gene matches. CDR3 length equals 15 residues. CDR1 and CDR2 (germline): SGHRS, YFSETQ.